This TCR beta chain is drawn from a study of human T cells and chemical hapten exposure. Overall study: Small differences in pooled library volume mainly drove the variation in TCR yields per sample. Study-level points and caveats: After DPC sensitization, TCRs above 1 in 1000 frequency showed no change.

This clonotype was seen at least ten times. Its antigen is as yet unknown. The CDR3 extends over 12 amino acids. With V trimmed by 7 bases and J by 7 bases, 6 bases remained unmatched. The germline CDR1 and CDR2 sequences are MGHDK and SYGVNS. The time point was: healthy volunteer bleed at 6 weeks. Unfractionated whole blood yielded the extracted total RNA. The library labeled individual cDNA molecules by adding unique molecular identifiers to them. As processed by the authors: Sample TCR totals centred on a median of 95,638, ranging roughly 23,224 to 690,600. From the RACE reads, TCRdb called clonotypes with MiXCR, one entry per CDR3 protein. What appears here as the V and J calls and clone size reflects TCRdb's work, not the paper's. The sample gives 40,000 to 45,000 distinct CDR3 sequences, around 3.4% of which show up once; about 6% is in the top ten.

The receptor was derived from a human donor in good health. Some clones in this sample may be carry-over from other donors' samples. Sequencing was performed on whole blood. The V call is TRBV25-1, the J call TRBJ1-1; 7 bases fit TRBD1. The CDR3 nucleotides read TGTGCCAGCACCCGACAGGGCAATGAAGCTTTCTTT. Its protein is CASTRQGNEAFF.